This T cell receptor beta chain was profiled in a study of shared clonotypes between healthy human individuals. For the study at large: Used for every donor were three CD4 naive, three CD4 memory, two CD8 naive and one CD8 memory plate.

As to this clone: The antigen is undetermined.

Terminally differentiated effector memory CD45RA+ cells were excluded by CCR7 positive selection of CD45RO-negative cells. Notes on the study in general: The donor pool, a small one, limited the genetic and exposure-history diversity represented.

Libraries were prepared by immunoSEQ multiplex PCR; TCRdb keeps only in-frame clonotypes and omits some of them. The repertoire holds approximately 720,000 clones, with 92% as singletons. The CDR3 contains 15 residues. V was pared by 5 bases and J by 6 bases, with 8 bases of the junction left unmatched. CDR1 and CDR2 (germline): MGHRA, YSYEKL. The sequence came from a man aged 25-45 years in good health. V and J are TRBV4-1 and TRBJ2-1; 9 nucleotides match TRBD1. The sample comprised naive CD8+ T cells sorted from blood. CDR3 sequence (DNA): TGCGCCAGCAGCGGGCCACAGGGGGCAGGCAATGAGCAGTTCTTC. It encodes CASSGPQGAGNEQFF.